This T cell receptor beta chain was recovered during a study of CD8 T cells in Susac syndrome. High-throughput TCR beta sequencing covered peripheral CD8+ and CD4+ T cells. Healthy donors, matched for age and sex, constituted the control group. TEMRA cells were FACS-enriched, while CD8+ and CD4+ T cells were negatively isolated. The CDR3 runs 17 residues. Germline V lookup: CDR1 MNHNS, CDR2 SASEGT. V lost 2 bases, J lost 9 bases, and 22 bases lay in between. The RNA input was roughly 0.45 to 1 ug, and it was reverse transcribed with random hexamers. The amplification used immunoSEQ multiplex PCR on TCR beta CDR3; it spanned 54 Vbeta and 13 Jbeta. MiXCR, applied by TCRdb to the immunoSEQ multiplex PCR reads, yields one record per CDR3 protein. Counted here are more than 120,000 distinct CDR3 sequences, approximately 93% occurring once; the ten biggest clones make up over 0.07%.

The source material was CD4+ T cells from PBMCs. The sequence was collected from a human donor in good health. The chain combines TRBV6-1 with TRBJ2-2; TRBD2 is a possible D gene (5 bases). CDR3 DNA sequence: TGTGCCAGCAGTGAACGTTTCGTGGGAGTAGGCGGTCGGGAGCTGTTTTTT. Translating it yields CASSERFVGVGGRELFF.